In this sample, the clone carrying this T cell receptor beta chain turned up a few times. Construction of the TCRbeta library involved unique molecular identifiers. One entry per CDR3 protein, called by TCRdb with MiXCR from the PCR reads. This table has about 500,000 distinct CDR3 sequences, approximately 32% appearing once. This sample stems from a study of T-cell reconstitution after alpha-beta-depleted transplantation in children. V was trimmed by 1 base and J by 7 bases, leaving 7 bases between them. The V gene's germline CDR1 is GTSNPN and CDR2 SVGIG (reference sequence). The CDR3 extends over 11 amino acids.

The TCR sequence derives from a human donor who donated a stem cell graft to a child with aplastic anemia. J is TRBJ1-2 and V is TRBV30; D gene uncertain. The sample in question was PBMCs from the stem cell graft donor, obtained from the stem cell graft. The CDR3 DNA reads as TGTGCCTGGAGTGCCCGGTTTGGCTACACCTTC. It yields the protein CAWSARFGYTF.